This T cell receptor beta chain was documented in a study of T-cell memory formation after mild COVID-19. Study context: The TCR clusters were mostly specific to one donor. Study-level results: In pre-infection memory, a portion of responding clones appeared, which suggested that cross-reactive memory joined.

Trimming took 5 bases from V and 0 from J, leaving 9 bases between them. Germline CDR1 SGHNT, CDR2 YYREEE (reference sequence). The CDR3 runs 15 residues. One entry per CDR3 protein, called by TCRdb with MiXCR from the 5' RACE reads. The table has approximately 150,000 distinct CDR3 sequences, around 13% seen once. This clonotype was found a few times. Its antigen remains unidentified. The chain joins TRBV5-4 to TRBJ2-6, with D maybe TRBD1 (6 bases). This sequence was found in an adult woman who had mild COVID-19 (a few samples of this study predate the infection). Cell type and time point are not known. The sample comprised PBMCs or a T cell subset sorted from them (not recorded which). The CDR3 here is CASRTGSSGANVLTF. CDR3 nucleotide sequence: TGTGCCAGCAGGACAGGTAGCTCTGGGGCCAACGTCCTGACTTTC.